This T cell receptor beta chain was obtained from a study of tumor T cells in aggressive B-cell lymphoma (dated by TCRdb to 2017 to 2019). Notes on this clone: Its target antigen remains unknown. Per-base quality was not reported, and no clone a single base away is much larger than it.

Libraries were made using the immunoSEQ multiplex PCR assay. TCRdb limited this immuneACCESS table to in-frame rearrangements with V and J called. A share of clones is missing; checked studies link under half to unresolved V genes, and the rest is unexplained. The sample contains 2,500 to 3,500 clones, 69% of them found a single time. The top ten clones comprise 9.3% of the sample. The receptor comes from an adult with diffuse large B cell lymphoma. Sequencing was carried out using tumor tissue.

The DNA sequence reads TGTGCCAGCAGCTTAGTTGGGGGACAGGGAAGAGTCGAGCAGTACTTC. This sequence encodes CASSLVGGQGRVEQYF. The chain couples TRBV7-2 to TRBJ2-7, and 9 junctional nucleotides match TRBD1. CDR1 and CDR2, per the germline V gene, are SGHTA and FQGNSA. Inclusive of the bounding cysteine and phenylalanine, the CDR3 is 16 residues long. Just CDR3 DNA is preserved here, 48 bases in frame from base 1. V ends up 1 base short and J 6 bases short, with an unmatched junction base count of 10.